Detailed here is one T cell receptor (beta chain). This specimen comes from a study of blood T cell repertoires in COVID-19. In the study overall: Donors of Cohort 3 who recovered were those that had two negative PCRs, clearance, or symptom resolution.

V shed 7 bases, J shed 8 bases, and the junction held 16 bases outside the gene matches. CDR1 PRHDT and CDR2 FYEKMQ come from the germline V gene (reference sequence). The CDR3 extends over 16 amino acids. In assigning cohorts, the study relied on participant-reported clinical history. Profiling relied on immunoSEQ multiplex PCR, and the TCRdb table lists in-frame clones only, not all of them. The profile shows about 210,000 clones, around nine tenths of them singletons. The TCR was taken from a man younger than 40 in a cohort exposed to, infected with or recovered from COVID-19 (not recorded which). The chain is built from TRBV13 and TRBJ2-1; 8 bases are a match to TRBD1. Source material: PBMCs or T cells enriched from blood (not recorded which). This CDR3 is CASTQSPYQGAYEQFF. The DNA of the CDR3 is TGTGCCAGCACCCAGTCCCCTTACCAGGGGGCCTATGAGCAGTTCTTC.